The 14 T cell receptor beta chains below come from one sample, sequenced in a study of cytomegalovirus exposure and HLA in healthy donors. The PCR contained 60 Vbeta and 13 Jbeta primers. Clones were sequenced by immunoSEQ multiplex PCR, and TCRdb holds only the in-frame ones, with some missing. The sample yields more than 95,000 clones, 75% to 80% seen once. Sequenced material: PBMCs. The receptors come from a woman in her thirties or forties in good health and CMV-seronegative.

This chain joins TRBV18 and TRBJ2-6; D possibly corresponds to TRBD1 (5 bases). Germline values: CDR1 KGHSH, CDR2 LQKENI. The CDR3 consists of 14 residues. The V and J ends lost 4 bases and 5 bases respectively, with 9 bases between them. The CDR3 coding sequence is TGTGCCAGCTCACTGCTGGACAGGGCCAACGTCCTGACTTTC. Translated, it gives CASSLLDRANVLTF.

This chain connects TRBV18 to TRBJ2-3, with D tentatively TRBD2 (6 bases). CDR1 is KGHSH and CDR2 is LQKENI in the germline V gene. V was cut by 6 bases and J by 2 bases, with 9 bases left in between. The CDR3 is 13 residues long. The CDR3 region is CASSQLATDTQYF. In nucleotides, the CDR3 is TGTGCCAGCTCGCAACTAGCCACAGATACGCAGTATTTT.

The chain couples TRBV11-2 to TRBJ2-1, with 11 bases identical to TRBD2. Trimming removed 6 bases from V and 8 bases from J; junction bases left unmatched: 6. This CDR3 spans 14 amino acids. Germline V gene lookup returns CDR1 SGHAT and CDR2 FQNNGV. DNA for the CDR3: TGTGCCAGCAGAGGACTAGCGGGTCGGGATGAGCAGTTCTTC. It yields the protein CASRGLAGRDEQFF.

This clone has only a few counts. V usage is TRBV6-6 and J usage is TRBJ2-5; tentatively, D is TRBD1 (6 bases). V was shortened by 6 bases and J by 3 bases, with 17 bases between the two germline ends. The CDR3 length is 15 residues. The germline V gene has CDR1 MNHNY and CDR2 SVGAGI (reference sequence). The CDR3 DNA reads as TGTGCCAGCAGAAGAACAGGGCTGGGCGAAGAGACCCAGTACTTC. It encodes CASRRTGLGEETQYF.

The chain links TRBV15 to TRBJ1-3; D perhaps matches TRBD1 (5 bases). V was trimmed by 0 bases and J by 3 bases, leaving 9 bases between them. CDR1 and CDR2 (germline): LNHNV, YYDKDF (reference sequence). The CDR3 is made up of 15 amino acids. The CDR3 sequence is CATSRDRGNGNTIYF. Here the CDR3 DNA reads TGTGCCACCAGCAGAGATCGGGGGAATGGAAACACCATATATTTT.

The table lists this clone with a count of one. One end of the junction fails to match germline, which may point to a read error. The chain couples TRBV27 to TRBJ2-4; 8 bases are shared with TRBD2. The CDR3 runs 13 residues. Per the germline V gene, CDR1 is MNHEY and CDR2 is SMNVEV (reference sequence). The CDR3: CASSPRGGNSQYF. CDR3 DNA: TGTGCCAGCAGCCCCCGGGGGGGGAACAGTCAGTACTTC.

This clone came up once. The V and J genes are TRBV6-1 and TRBJ2-4; D possibly corresponds to TRBD1 (6 bases). This CDR3 spans 13 amino acids. Germline assignment: CDR1 MNHNS and CDR2 SASEGT. The V end was cut by 6 bases, the J end by 11 bases, with 17 bases between. The CDR3 is CASRVDRFSVQYF. CDR3 nucleotide sequence: TGTGCCAGCAGAGTAGACAGGTTTTCGGTTCAGTACTTC.

This clone was counted between two and nine times. The rearrangement links TRBV9 to TRBJ2-5; D possibly corresponds to TRBD1 (5 bases). Per the germline V gene, CDR1 is SGDLS and CDR2 is YYNGEE. The CDR3 has 18 residues. The V and J ends lost 2 bases and 1 base respectively, with 21 bases between them. For the CDR3, the DNA is TGTGCCAGCAGCGTGGGTCGGAAGGGGCAACATCCCCAAGAGACCCAGTACTTC. Residues: CASSVGRKGQHPQETQYF. Looking up the rest from reference TRBV9 and TRBJ2-5 gives the full variable domain: DSGVTQTPKHLITATGQRVTLRCSPRSGDLSVYWYQQSLDQGLQFLIQYYNGEERAKGNILERFSAQQFPDLHSELNLSSLELGDSALYFCASSVGRKGQHPQETQYFGPGTRLLVL.

The gene calls are TRBV27 and TRBJ1-5; TRBD1 aligns across 10 bases. With 4 bases clipped from V and 5 bases from J, the junction kept 11 bases outside the gene matches. There are 17 residues in the CDR3. Germline loops: CDR1 MNHEY, CDR2 SMNVEV (reference sequence). The CDR3: CASSSIPRDRGDQPQHF. The CDR3 DNA reads as TGTGCCAGCAGTTCCATCCCGCGGGACAGGGGTGATCAGCCCCAGCATTTT.

The V gene is TRBV6-1, the J gene TRBJ2-1; 9 bases agree with TRBD2. Unmatched junction bases numbered 8, after V lost 4 bases and J lost 7 bases. Germline values: CDR1 MNHNS, CDR2 SASEGT. The CDR3 runs to 15 residues. CDR3 protein: CASSALAGERNEQFF. The CDR3 DNA sequence: TGTGCCAGCAGTGCCTTAGCGGGAGAGCGGAATGAGCAGTTCTTC.

The chain links TRBV19 to TRBJ2-1; 10 bases are shared with TRBD1. This CDR3 region has 15 residues. V lost 5 bases, J lost 4 bases, and 5 bases stayed unmatched. Per germline, CDR1 LNHDA and CDR2 SQIVND (reference sequence). The CDR3 DNA follows: TGTGCCAGTAGTCCCAGACAGGGGGCATACAATGAGCAGTTCTTC. It is translated as CASSPRQGAYNEQFF.

The chain carries TRBV7-9 and TRBJ2-1; TRBD1 matches at 9 bases. The CDR3 has 14 residues. The germline CDR1 and CDR2 sequences are SEHNR and FQNEAQ (reference sequence). V was pared by 3 bases and J by 7 bases, with 4 bases of the junction left unmatched. CDR3 nucleotides: TGTGCCAGCAGCTTCCTGACAGGGGGGAATGAGCAGTTCTTC. The encoded protein is CASSFLTGGNEQFF.

A few counts support this clone. J is TRBJ1-5 and V is TRBV7-2; TRBD1 agrees at 9 bases. Germline CDR1 reads SGHTA; CDR2 reads FQGNSA. Trimming at V came to 2 bases and at J to 7 bases, leaving 6 bases not matched to a gene. The CDR3 extends over 15 amino acids. The CDR3 DNA reads TGTGCCAGCAGCTTACGGACAGGGGTCGGGCAGCCCCAGCATTTT. It specifies CASSLRTGVGQPQHF. The entire variable domain, with the rest obtained from reference TRBV7-2 and TRBJ1-5, is as follows: GAGVSQSPSNKVTEKGKDVELRCDPISGHTALYWYRQSLGQGLEFLIYFQGNSAPDKSGLPSDRFSAERTGGSVSTLTIQRTQQEDSAVYLCASSLRTGVGQPQHFGDGTRLSIL.

The J gene is TRBJ1-2, the V gene TRBV18; possibly TRBD1 for D (6 bases). The length of the CDR3 is 14 residues. The V gene lost 3 bases and the J gene lost 4 bases, with 12 bases spanning the gap. Looked up from germline, CDR1 is KGHSH and CDR2 is LQKENI. The chain's CDR3 is CASSPQDSSYGYTF. The CDR3 DNA is TGTGCCAGCTCACCCCAGGACAGCTCCTATGGCTACACCTTC.